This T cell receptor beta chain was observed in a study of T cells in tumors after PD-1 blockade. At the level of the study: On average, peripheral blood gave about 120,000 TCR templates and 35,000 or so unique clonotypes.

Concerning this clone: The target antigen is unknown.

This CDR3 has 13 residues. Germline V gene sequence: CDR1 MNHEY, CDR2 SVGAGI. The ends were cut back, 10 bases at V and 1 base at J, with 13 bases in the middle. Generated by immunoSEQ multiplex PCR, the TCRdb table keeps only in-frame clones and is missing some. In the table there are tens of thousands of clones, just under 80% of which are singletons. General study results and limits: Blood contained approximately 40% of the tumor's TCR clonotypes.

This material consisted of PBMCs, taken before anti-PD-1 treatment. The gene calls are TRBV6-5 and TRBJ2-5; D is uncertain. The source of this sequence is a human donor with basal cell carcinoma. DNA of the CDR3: TGTGCCACCCGACGACGGACCCAAGAGACCCAGTACTTC. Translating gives CATRRRTQETQYF.